These T cell receptor beta chains were read from a single sample in a study of T cells in Graves' hyperthyroidism and ophthalmopathy. TCRdb reprocessed the multiplex PCR reads via MiXCR and lists one record per CDR3 protein. The profile shows over 650,000 distinct CDR3 sequences, about a sixth of them singletons. The sequencing sample was made of blood. These receptors all stem from a man between 18 and 35 years old with Graves' hyperthyroidism. The CDR3 runs from the conserved cysteine through the conserved F or W. The D gene is left open where the match is weak. Part of the rows lack a size; the others show once, few, many or a class for expanded clones.

d_call	v_call	clone_size	j_call	cdr3_aa	cdr3_nt
.	TRBV7-9	.	TRBJ2-7	CASSTTAGASYEQYF	TGTGCCAGCAGCACGACCGCAGGGGCCTCCTACGAGCAGTACTTC
.	TRBV7-9	few	TRBJ1-5	CASSLGSGDHQPQHF	TGTGCCAGCAGCTTAGGATCAGGGGACCATCAGCCCCAGCATTTT
TRBD1	TRBV24-1	many	TRBJ1-2	CATSEETGYGYTF	TGTGCCACCAGTGAAGAGACAGGGTACGGCTACACCTTC
.	TRBV20-1	.	TRBJ2-3	CSASPGYTDTQYF	TGCAGTGCTAGCCCAGGTTACACAGATACGCAGTATTTT
.	TRBV2	.	TRBJ1-5	CASSEGYIRELNQPQHF	TGTGCCAGCAGTGAAGGTTATATTCGGGAGTTAAATCAGCCCCAGCATTTT
.	TRBV28	many	TRBJ1-2	CASSSPLGTQVYGYTF	TGTGCCAGCAGTTCCCCCCTCGGGACCCAAGTCTATGGCTACACCTTC
.	TRBV5-1	.	TRBJ2-3	CASGSGLITDTQYF	TGTGCCAGCGGCTCGGGACTGATAACAGATACGCAGTATTTT
.	TRBV24-1	few	TRBJ2-5	CATSEGGRIETQYF	TGTGCCACCAGCGAGGGGGGTCGTATAGAGACCCAGTACTTC
.	TRBV18	many	TRBJ2-5	CASSTVVADGETQYF	TGTGCCAGCTCAACGGTGGTTGCCGACGGAGAGACCCAGTACTTC
TRBD2	TRBV7-2	many	TRBJ2-3	CASSLGSGRIDTQYF	TGTGCCAGCAGCTTAGGTAGCGGGAGGATAGATACGCAGTATTTT
.	TRBV27	few	TRBJ1-5	CASSLLGGGMGNNQPQHF	TGTGCCAGCAGTTTATTAGGTGGGGGTATGGGGAACAATCAGCCCCAGCATTTT
.	TRBV11-2	many	TRBJ2-2	CASSLGVGGELFF	TGTGCCAGCAGCTTAGGGGTTGGCGGGGAGCTGTTTTTT
.	TRBV6-5	few	TRBJ1-4	CASSYSGTENEKLFF	TGTGCCAGCAGTTACTCCGGGACGGAAAATGAAAAACTGTTTTTT
.	TRBV6-1	.	TRBJ2-1	CASTWERSNEQFF	TGTGCCAGCACGTGGGAACGGAGCAATGAGCAGTTCTTC
.	TRBV6-5	many	TRBJ1-1	CASSYSRNTEAFF	TGTGCCAGCAGTTACTCGCGGAACACTGAAGCTTTCTTT
.	TRBV28	many	TRBJ1-3	CASSLRPGHSGNTIYF	TGTGCCAGCAGTTTAAGACCGGGGCATTCGGGAAACACCATATATTTT
.	TRBV28	many	TRBJ2-1	CASSQDSFSYNEQFF	TGTGCCAGCAGTCAGGACAGCTTCTCCTACAATGAGCAGTTCTTC
TRBD2	TRBV6-2/TRBV6-3	many	TRBJ2-1	CASSTGLAGGGKNEQFF	TGTGCCAGCAGTACGGGACTAGCGGGAGGAGGGAAAAATGAGCAGTTCTTC
TRBD2	TRBV12-3/TRBV12-4	many	TRBJ2-3	CASSSTSGGTDTQYF	TGTGCCAGCAGTTCCACTAGCGGGGGCACAGATACGCAGTATTTT
.	TRBV18	few	TRBJ1-6	CASSPSGGADNSPLHF	TGTGCCAGCTCACCTTCGGGGGGTGCGGATAATTCACCCCTCCACTTT
.	TRBV18	few	TRBJ1-2	CASSPGPGANYGYTF	TGTGCCAGCTCACCAGGTCCCGGGGCTAACTATGGCTACACCTTC
TRBD2	TRBV2	few	TRBJ2-3	CASNLAGGPRSDTQYF	TGTGCCAGCAACTTAGCGGGAGGGCCTAGGTCAGATACGCAGTATTTT
TRBD1	TRBV20-1	.	TRBJ2-3	CSARVDRGRGTDTQYF	TGCAGTGCTAGAGTGGACAGGGGGCGAGGCACAGATACGCAGTATTTT
.	TRBV6-1	many	TRBJ1-5	CASSEAPRAHSNQPQHF	TGTGCCAGCAGTGAAGCGCCTCGCGCTCATAGCAATCAGCCCCAGCATTTT
TRBD1	TRBV2	many	TRBJ1-2	CAGTGSNYGYTF	TGTGCCGGGACAGGTTCCAACTATGGCTACACCTTC
TRBD1	TRBV6-1	few	TRBJ2-2	CASSTRQGSGELFF	TGTGCCAGCAGTACAAGACAGGGCTCCGGGGAGCTGTTTTTT
.	TRBV12-5	few	TRBJ2-2	CASGLGTGREGSTGELFF	TGTGCTAGTGGTTTGGGGACAGGGAGGGAGGGCAGCACCGGGGAGCTGTTTTTT
.	TRBV6-1	.	TRBJ1-5	CASTTGGGRNQPQHF	TGTGCCAGCACTACCGGAGGGGGTCGCAATCAGCCCCAGCATTTT
.	TRBV2	many	TRBJ2-4	CACTTEGSKNIQYF	TGTGCCTGCACCACTGAGGGGTCCAAAAACATTCAGTACTTC
TRBD2	TRBV20-1	.	TRBJ2-7	CSARSTGTSSYEQYF	TGCAGTGCTAGATCCACCGGGACTAGCTCCTACGAGCAGTACTTC
TRBD2	TRBV5-1	few	TRBJ2-1	CASSYLAGGLSSYNEQFF	TGCGCCAGCAGCTATTTAGCGGGAGGCCTTAGCTCCTACAATGAGCAGTTCTTC
TRBD2	TRBV10-3	many	TRBJ2-1	CAISGLASHEQFF	TGTGCCATCAGCGGACTAGCGTCACATGAGCAGTTCTTC
.	TRBV7-2	many	TRBJ2-5	CASSLDVNQETQYF	TGTGCCAGCAGCTTAGATGTCAACCAAGAGACCCAGTACTTC
.	TRBV20-1	many	TRBJ2-5	CSVARPTPGETQYF	TGCAGTGTGGCAAGGCCTACCCCTGGCGAGACCCAGTACTTC
TRBD1	TRBV4-2	.	TRBJ2-7	CASSQEAGGYEQYF	TGTGCCAGCAGCCAAGAGGCAGGGGGCTACGAGCAGTACTTC
.	TRBV28	many	TRBJ2-3	CASSLGDRTDTQYF	TGTGCCAGCAGTTTAGGGGATCGCACAGATACGCAGTATTTT
TRBD2	TRBV30	.	TRBJ2-1	CAWSPQTSGKGDEQFF	TGTGCCTGGAGTCCACAGACTAGCGGGAAAGGGGATGAGCAGTTCTTC
TRBD2	TRBV7-8	many	TRBJ2-5	CASSPTSEETQYF	TGTGCCAGCAGCCCGACTAGCGAAGAGACCCAGTACTTC
.	TRBV24-1	many	TRBJ2-2	CATSDFAFDTGELFF	TGTGCCACCAGTGATTTCGCCTTTGACACCGGGGAGCTGTTTTTT
.	TRBV27	many	TRBJ1-2	CASSPGQGDYGYTF	TGTGCCAGCTCACCAGGGCAGGGAGACTATGGCTACACCTTC
.	TRBV5-4	once	TRBJ2-1	CAGHHAVLPRGEQFF	TGTGCCGGACATCACGCGGTTCTCCCAAGGGGTGAGCAGTTCTTC
TRBD2	TRBV10-3	.	TRBJ2-1	CAIRDILLAGGRNEQFF	TGTGCCATCAGGGACATCCTACTAGCGGGAGGTCGGAATGAGCAGTTCTTC
.	TRBV20-1	.	TRBJ2-1	CSADLNSNKQFF	TGCAGTGCGGACCTAAATTCCAATAAGCAGTTCTTC
.	TRBV3-1	many	TRBJ2-1	CASSPKAGPGNEQFF	TGTGCCAGCAGCCCGAAAGCGGGCCCGGGCAATGAGCAGTTCTTC
TRBD2	TRBV9	few	TRBJ2-1	CASSVDGGNSYNEQFF	TGTGCCAGCAGCGTAGACGGGGGGAACTCCTACAATGAGCAGTTCTTC
TRBD2	TRBV28	many	TRBJ2-1	CASSLLGLAGEYNEQFF	TGTGCCAGCAGTTTACTCGGACTAGCGGGAGAATACAATGAGCAGTTCTTC
TRBD1	TRBV29-1	few	TRBJ1-2	CSEGTANYGYTF	TGCAGCGAAGGGACAGCTAACTATGGCTACACCTTC
TRBD1	TRBV15	many	TRBJ1-5	CATSRDHRGRGNQPQHF	TGTGCCACCAGCAGAGATCACAGGGGGCGAGGCAATCAGCCCCAGCATTTT
.	TRBV5-6	many	TRBJ2-1	CASSSPGSPSSYNEQFF	TGTGCCAGCAGCTCTCCCGGCTCCCCGTCCTCCTACAATGAGCAGTTCTTC
TRBD2	TRBV12-3/TRBV12-4	many	TRBJ2-7	CASRESGSYEQYF	TGTGCCAGCAGGGAGAGCGGGAGCTACGAGCAGTACTTC
TRBD1	TRBV10-3	many	TRBJ1-1	CAISDSDRGSTEAFF	TGTGCCATCAGTGATTCGGACAGGGGGTCGACTGAAGCTTTCTTT
TRBD2	TRBV20-1	.	TRBJ2-7	CSARAPSGPGEQYF	TGCAGTGCTAGAGCCCCTAGCGGACCGGGGGAGCAGTACTTC
TRBD1	TRBV12-3/TRBV12-4	many	TRBJ2-1	CASSPGQGVGNEQFF	TGTGCCAGCAGCCCGGGACAGGGGGTCGGCAATGAGCAGTTCTTC
.	TRBV5-8	.	TRBJ1-4	CASSLAPAGENEKLFF	TGTGCCAGCAGCTTGGCCCCCGCAGGGGAGAATGAAAAACTGTTTTTT
TRBD1	TRBV5-1	.	TRBJ1-2	CASSTGQGQANYGYTF	TGCGCCAGCAGCACCGGACAGGGGCAGGCTAACTATGGCTACACCTTC
.	TRBV24-1	.	TRBJ2-7	CAPRSPTGEQYF	TGTGCCCCAAGGTCCCCTACGGGCGAGCAGTACTTC